A single sample is the source of the 24 T cell receptor beta chains below, sequenced in a study of blood T cell repertoires in COVID-19. TCRdb keeps only in-frame clones here, not all; method: immunoSEQ multiplex PCR. This table has roughly 200,000 clones, 70% to 90% appearing once. What was sequenced was peripheral blood. The receptors were gathered from a human donor with active or convalescent COVID-19. The donor label of this sample is uncertain.

The chain links TRBV7-6 to TRBJ2-1; a possible D gene is TRBD2 (6 bases). The V end was cut by 2 bases, the J end by 7 bases, with 18 bases between. Germline CDR1 reads SGHVS; CDR2 reads FNYEAQ. The CDR3 contains 16 residues. The CDR3 nucleotides read TGTGCCAGCAGCTTATCAGTGGGACTTGTTAGAAATGAGCAGTTCTTC. Its protein is CASSLSVGLVRNEQFF.

The chain uses TRBV5-6 and TRBJ2-7; D remains unclear. The CDR3 totals 11 residues. From germline, CDR1 is SGHDT and CDR2 YYEEEE. Trimming took 0 bases from V and 6 from J, leaving 4 bases between them. CDR3 sequence: CASSLDSEQYF. The CDR3, as DNA: TGTGCCAGCAGCTTGGACAGCGAGCAGTACTTC.

J is TRBJ2-2 and V is TRBV11-1; 7 bases fit TRBD2. This CDR3 spans 14 amino acids. Trimming cost V 5 bases and J 6 bases; bases outside gene matches: 6. Germline V lookup: CDR1 SGHAT, CDR2 FQDESV (reference sequence). For the CDR3, the DNA is TGTGCCAGCAGCGGACTAGTGGGTCCCGGGGAGCTGTTTTTT. Amino acids: CASSGLVGPGELFF. The full variable domain, with the rest looked up from reference TRBV11-1 and TRBJ2-2, is EAEVAQSPRYKITEKSQAVAFWCDPISGHATLYWYRQILGQGPELLVQFQDESVVDDSQLPKDRFSAERLKGVDSTLKIQPAELGDSAMYLCASSGLVGPGELFFGEGSRLTVL.

Only a few counts were recorded for this clone. The chain joins TRBV10-3 to TRBJ2-1; D is unresolved. Germline V CDR1 and CDR2: ENHRY, SYGVKD. The CDR3 runs to 15 residues. V lost 6 bases and J lost 0, with 12 bases in between. CDR3 sequence reads: CAISLDNPSYNEQFF. Here the CDR3 DNA reads TGTGCCATCAGCCTTGACAACCCCTCCTACAATGAGCAGTTCTTC.

J is TRBJ2-1 and V is TRBV11-3; 9 bases match TRBD2. The germline V gene encodes CDR1 SGHNT and CDR2 YENEEA. V lost 0 bases, J lost 7 bases, and 4 bases stayed unmatched. This CDR3 region has 15 residues. CDR3 nucleotides: TGTGCCAGCAGCTTAGACGCGGGGGGGCGGAATGAGCAGTTCTTC. Its protein product is CASSLDAGGRNEQFF. Supplemented by reference TRBV11-3 and TRBJ2-1, the full variable domain reads EAGVVQSPRYKIIEKKQPVAFWCNPISGHNTLYWYLQNLGQGPELLIRYENEEAVDDSQLPKDRFSAERLKGVDSTLKIQPAELGDSAVYLCASSLDAGGRNEQFFGPGTRLTVL.

This sequence joins TRBV5-6 and TRBJ1-3, with 8 bases identical to TRBD1. The V gene end was trimmed by 4 bases and the J gene end by 8 bases; junction bases not matched to a gene: 5. The CDR3 totals 13 residues. The germline CDR1 and CDR2 sequences are SGHDT and YYEEEE. CDR3 sequence (DNA): TGTGCCAGCAGCCTGCCAGGGGGCCACACCATATATTTT. Translated: CASSLPGGHTIYF.

V usage is TRBV24-1 and J usage is TRBJ2-3, with D possibly matching TRBD1 (6 bases). Trimming took 10 bases from V and 0 from J, leaving 13 bases between them. Germline lookup yields CDR1 KGHDR and CDR2 SFDVKD. The CDR3 contains 14 residues. Written as DNA, the CDR3 is TGTGCCACGACGGACAGCCCTAGCACAGATACGCAGTATTTT. Amino acids: CATTDSPSTDTQYF.

J is TRBJ1-2 and V is TRBV11-2, with 7 bases lining up with TRBD1. J was trimmed by 4 bases and V by 2 bases; bases with no gene match: 1. Germline values: CDR1 SGHAT, CDR2 FQNNGV. The CDR3 has 13 amino acids. Here the CDR3 reads CASSLPGGYGYTF. CDR3 DNA: TGTGCCAGCAGCTTACCAGGGGGCTATGGCTACACCTTC.

This clone was recorded once. The chain joins TRBV25-1 to TRBJ2-1; a weak D match, TRBD2 (7 bases). Trimming pared 5 bases from V and 3 bases from J, leaving 14 bases between. Per the germline V gene, CDR1 is MGHDK and CDR2 is SYGVNS. The CDR3 consists of 15 residues. In nucleotides, the CDR3 is TGTGCCAGCAGTAGGGGGGGAACCGGCTACAATGAGCAGTTCTTC. Its protein product is CASSRGGTGYNEQFF.

As for this clone: The germline gene is not matched at one end of the junction; a read error may be the cause. V and J are TRBV7-7 and TRBJ1-4; 10 positions match TRBD1. CDR1 is SSHAT and CDR2 is FNYEAQ in the germline V gene (reference sequence). This CDR3 has 13 amino acids. The CDR3 here is CASSRDRGEKLFF. The CDR3 nucleotides are TGTGCTAGCAGCCGGGACAGGGGAGAAAAACTGTTTTTT.

V usage is TRBV7-7 and J usage is TRBJ2-2; TRBD1 agrees at 7 bases. The CDR3 runs to 16 residues. V gave up 1 base and J gave up 4 bases; unmatched junction bases: 6. The V gene's germline CDR1 is SSHAT and CDR2 FNYEAQ (reference sequence). CDR3 DNA: TGTGCCAGCAGCTTAGAGGGACAGATTGGCACCGGGGAGCTGTTTTTT. Translating gives CASSLEGQIGTGELFF.

This rearrangement joins TRBV9 to TRBJ1-4; a possible D gene is TRBD1 (6 bases). The CDR3 extends over 14 amino acids. The germline gives CDR1 SGDLS, CDR2 YYNGEE. V shed 4 bases and J shed 6 bases, with 13 bases lying between them. The CDR3 reads CASSNQGPDEKLFF. CDR3 in DNA: TGTGCCAGCAGCAATCAGGGGCCCGATGAAAAACTGTTTTTT.

The CDR3 DNA is TGTGCCAGCAGTTACTCAGCAGGGAACACTGAAGCTTTCTTT. Amino acid sequence: CASSYSAGNTEAFF. The V call is TRBV6-5, the J call TRBJ1-1; unclear D gene. Germline V lookup: CDR1 MNHEY, CDR2 SVGAGI. This CDR3 region has 14 residues. Trimming cost V 0 bases and J 1 base, with 6 bases left between them.

V gene TRBV7-9 combines with J gene TRBJ2-7; a possible D gene is TRBD2 (7 bases). V was clipped by 7 bases and J by 7 bases, with 20 bases between them. There are 14 residues in the CDR3. CDR1 is SEHNR and CDR2 is FQNEAQ in the germline V gene (reference sequence). CDR3 loop: CASTLGGGAGEQYF. CDR3 sequence (DNA): TGTGCCAGCACCTTGGGGGGGGGCGCGGGTGAGCAGTACTTC.

The chain combines TRBV29-1 with TRBJ2-1; D possibly corresponds to TRBD2 (5 bases). Germline V gene lookup returns CDR1 SQVTM and CDR2 ANQGSEA. This CDR3 contains 15 residues. The germline V and J ends were trimmed by 6 bases and 1 base, with 16 bases remaining between them. For the CDR3, the DNA is TGCAGCGTCAGGAGAGGGAGAGGATCCTACAATGAGCAGTTCTTC. This codes for CSVRRGRGSYNEQFF.

This clone has more than one count but fewer than ten. The chain is built from TRBV18 and TRBJ2-2; tentatively, D is TRBD2 (6 bases). The CDR3 spans 15 residues. V shed 3 bases and J shed 8 bases, with 16 bases lying between them. Germline CDR1 reads KGHSH; CDR2 reads LQKENI. Written as DNA, the CDR3 is TGTGCCAGCTCACCGTTCGGGACTCAACGTGGGGAGCTGTTTTTT. Its protein is CASSPFGTQRGELFF.

The rearrangement links TRBV19 to TRBJ2-6; D possibly corresponds to TRBD2 (5 bases). The V end lost 0 bases, the J end lost 0 bases, and 12 bases lay between the germline ends. Per germline, CDR1 LNHDA and CDR2 SQIVND (reference sequence). This CDR3 region has 18 residues. The CDR3 sequence is CASSIDPLEGSGANVLTF. CDR3 bases: TGTGCCAGTAGTATAGATCCACTCGAGGGCTCTGGGGCCAACGTCCTGACTTTC.

The DNA of the CDR3 is TGTGCCAGCAGTGAAAGTAGGGGGGGCCTCTCCTACGAGCAGTACTTC. It encodes CASSESRGGLSYEQYF. The chain uses TRBV6-1 and TRBJ2-7; D is perhaps TRBD2 (7 bases). The CDR3 consists of 16 residues. CDR1 is MNHNS and CDR2 is SASEGT in the germline V gene. Trimming removed 2 bases at V and 0 bases at J, with 14 bases between.

The chain recombines TRBV7-2 with TRBJ2-3, with 8 bases fitting TRBD2. CDR1 is SGHTA, CDR2 FQGNSA, per germline. The CDR3 is 14 amino acids. The J segment lost 6 bases and the V segment lost 5 bases, leaving 7 bases of the junction unmatched. The CDR3 DNA follows: TGTGCCAGCAGCCCGGGGGGGACCACCGATACGCAGTATTTT. Protein sequence: CASSPGGTTDTQYF.

This clone was seen only a few times. The rearrangement joins TRBV30 to TRBJ2-2; 9 nucleotides line up with TRBD1. From germline, CDR1 is GTSNPN and CDR2 SVGIG (reference sequence). This CDR3 has 14 residues. The trim removed 5 bases at V and 4 bases at J, leaving 5 bases unmatched. As DNA, the CDR3 is TGTGCCTGGTGGACAGGGGCGGGCACCGGGGAGCTGTTTTTT. Its protein product is CAWWTGAGTGELFF.

This chain joins TRBV27 and TRBJ2-1; TRBD1 matches 7 bases. The CDR3 consists of 16 residues. Germline assignment: CDR1 MNHEY and CDR2 SMNVEV (reference sequence). Trimming took 6 bases from V and 2 from J; bases not matched to a gene: 10. The CDR3 DNA reads TGTGCCAGCAGGTCCCCTCTACAGGGGCCCTACAATGAGCAGTTCTTC. This gives the protein CASRSPLQGPYNEQFF.

This clone was seen just once. The genes are TRBV6-1 and TRBJ1-3; no reliable D call. V shed 2 bases and J shed 0 bases, with 11 bases lying between them. This CDR3 is built from 16 residues. Germline V gives CDR1 MNHNS, CDR2 SASEGT. This CDR3 is CASSEIWSGSGNTIYF. CDR3 bases: TGTGCCAGCAGTGAAATATGGAGCGGCTCTGGAAACACCATATATTTT.

V usage is TRBV6-5 and J usage is TRBJ1-2; the D gene is possibly TRBD1 (6 bases). From germline, CDR1 is MNHEY and CDR2 SVGAGI. The V gene lost 0 bases and the J gene lost 4 bases, with 15 bases spanning the gap. The CDR3 covers 16 residues. The CDR3 region is CASSYSTRTASYGYTF. CDR3 coding DNA: TGTGCCAGCAGTTACTCTACGCGGACAGCCTCCTATGGCTACACCTTC.

In this sample, this clone turned up a few times. The rearrangement uses TRBV7-6 and TRBJ2-1; weak D call: TRBD1 (5 bases). Germline V gives CDR1 SGHVS, CDR2 FNYEAQ. The CDR3 covers 16 residues. V was shortened by 1 base and J by 3 bases, with 13 bases between the two germline ends. The CDR3 bases are TGTGCCAGCAGCTTAGTTTTTAGACAGAACTACAATGAGCAGTTCTTC. As protein: CASSLVFRQNYNEQFF.